The 14 T cell receptor beta chains reported below all come from one sample, sequenced in a study of early T cells in non-severe SARS-CoV-2 infection. Using its own MiXCR run on the 5' RACE reads, TCRdb lists one record per CDR3 protein. The sample yields around 80,000 distinct CDR3 sequences, roughly 10% seen once. The input for sequencing was whole blood, taken at baseline. These receptor sequences come from an adult who was a healthcare worker with PCR-confirmed SARS-CoV-2 infection or an uninfected control (not recorded which).

There are a few counts of this clonotype. The chain is built from TRBV7-2 and TRBJ2-7; weak D call: TRBD2 (5 bases). The germline gives CDR1 SGHTA, CDR2 FQGNSA. The CDR3 spans 17 residues. Trimming removed 4 bases from V and 3 bases from J, with 22 bases in between. The CDR3 loop reads CASSYGDSSFSGYEQYF. CDR3 bases: TGTGCCAGCAGCTACGGGGATAGCAGCTTTTCCGGCTACGAGCAGTACTTC.

V gene TRBV7-7 combines with J gene TRBJ2-5; 9 nucleotides line up with TRBD2. J was trimmed by 1 base and V by 6 bases; bases with no gene match: 6. The CDR3 has 15 residues. Germline lookup yields CDR1 SSHAT and CDR2 FNYEAQ (reference sequence). The CDR3 loop is CASSSNSGGQETQYF. Here the CDR3 DNA reads TGTGCCAGCAGTTCTAATAGCGGGGGCCAAGAGACCCAGTACTTC.

This clonotype was counted a few times. The J gene is TRBJ2-1, the V gene TRBV15, with 8 bases lining up with TRBD1. With 2 bases clipped from V and 9 bases from J, the junction kept 12 bases outside the gene matches. Germline V gene lookup returns CDR1 LNHNV and CDR2 YYDKDF (reference sequence). There are 16 residues in the CDR3. The CDR3 sequence: CATSRSGTGVMGEQFF. The CDR3 region has the DNA TGTGCCACCAGCAGATCCGGGACAGGAGTAATGGGTGAGCAGTTCTTC.

This clonotype was recorded a few times. The genes are TRBV7-3 and TRBJ2-3; D is possibly TRBD1 (7 bases). Between the trimmed V and J ends, which lost 4 bases and 9 bases, there was a span of 14 bases. CDR1 is SGHTA and CDR2 is FQGTGA in the germline V gene. The CDR3 runs 13 residues. CDR3 region: CASSWTGGATQYF. The CDR3 coding sequence is TGTGCCAGCAGCTGGACAGGAGGGGCAACGCAGTATTTT.

The chain uses TRBV9 and TRBJ2-1, with 8 nucleotides matching TRBD2. The ends lost 0 bases at V and 4 bases at J; junction bases unmatched: 3. This CDR3 is 15 amino acids long. Per germline, CDR1 SGDLS and CDR2 YYNGEE. CDR3 in amino acids: CASSVVAGGYNEQFF. CDR3 nucleotides: TGTGCCAGCAGCGTAGTTGCGGGGGGATACAATGAGCAGTTCTTC.

This clonotype was seen ten or more times. For the CDR3, the DNA is TGTGCCTGGAGCAGTCCCGACACCGGGGAGCTGTTTTTT. Its translation: CAWSSPDTGELFF. V is TRBV30 and J is TRBJ2-2; D remains unclear. Trimming removed 3 bases from V and 3 bases from J, with 8 bases in between. In germline, CDR1 is GTSNPN, CDR2 SVGIG (reference sequence). CDR3 size: 13 residues.

The chain uses TRBV12-5 and TRBJ2-7, with a weak D call TRBD1 (6 bases). The CDR3 loop spans 14 amino acids. Trimming pared 1 base from V and 3 bases from J, leaving 10 bases between. Germline loops: CDR1 LGHNT, CDR2 FRNRAP. The CDR3 DNA follows: TGTGCTAGTGGTTTGGGGACCAGGGGCTACGAGCAGTACTTC. Protein: CASGLGTRGYEQYF.

This clonotype showed up just a few times. The chain combines TRBV11-3 with TRBJ2-5, with 9 bases aligning to TRBD1. Germline V gene data show CDR1 as SGHNT and CDR2 as YENEEA. The CDR3 length is 15 residues. The junction had 5 bases not matched to a gene; V was cut back by 4 bases and J by 2 bases. This chain's CDR3 is CASSSRTGEQETQYF. CDR3 sequence (DNA): TGTGCCAGCAGCTCTAGGACAGGGGAACAAGAGACCCAGTACTTC.

This clonotype came up a few times. This CDR3 reads CASSDGTVNTEAFF. In nucleotides, the CDR3 is TGTGCCAGCAGTGACGGGACAGTCAACACTGAAGCTTTCTTT. This rearrangement joins TRBV6-4 to TRBJ1-1; TRBD1 agrees at 7 bases. Germline V gene lookup returns CDR1 MRHNA and CDR2 SNTAGT. The CDR3 spans 14 residues. Trimming removed 2 bases from V and 2 bases from J; junction bases left unmatched: 2.

Here the CDR3 reads CASSRGQGNTGELFF. CDR3 nucleotides: TGCGCCAGCAGTCGAGGACAGGGTAACACCGGGGAGCTGTTTTTT. The rearrangement joins TRBV4-1 to TRBJ2-2; 8 positions match TRBD1. In germline, CDR1 is MGHRA, CDR2 YSYEKL. J lost 2 bases, V lost 6 bases, and 5 bases had no gene match. CDR3 length: 15 amino acids.

The gene calls are TRBV12-3 or TRBV12-4 and TRBJ2-5; 11 nucleotides agree with TRBD2. V lost 3 bases, J lost 2 bases, and 2 bases stayed unmatched. This CDR3 has 15 amino acids. DNA for the CDR3: TGTGCCAGCAGTTTCCGACTAGCGGGGCAAGAGACCCAGTACTTC. This translates into CASSFRLAGQETQYF.

This clonotype showed up just once. The V call is TRBV4-2, the J call TRBJ2-3; TRBD1 is a possible D gene (6 bases). Trimming pared 2 bases from V and 0 bases from J, leaving 12 bases between. The CDR3 extends over 16 amino acids. Germline V gene sequence: CDR1 LGHNA, CDR2 YNFKEQ. CDR3 DNA sequence: TGTGCCAGCAGCCAACAAGTGGGGGCCAGCACAGATACGCAGTATTTT. This codes for CASSQQVGASTDTQYF.

This clonotype came up a few times. The chain carries TRBV7-9 and TRBJ1-6; D gene unclear. The V gene's germline CDR1 is SEHNR and CDR2 FQNEAQ (reference sequence). The CDR3 length is 12 residues. V was cut by 3 bases and J by 7 bases, with 4 bases left in between. This CDR3 is CASSFPNSPLHF. In nucleotides, the CDR3 is TGTGCCAGCAGCTTTCCCAATTCACCCCTCCACTTT.

This clonotype was seen repeatedly, ten times or more. This CDR3 is CASSVSGQLNQPQHF. The CDR3 DNA follows: TGTGCCAGCAGTGTATCGGGCCAGCTCAATCAGCCCCAGCATTTT. The V gene is TRBV6-1, the J gene TRBJ1-5; D call uncertain. The germline V and J ends were trimmed by 4 bases and 3 bases, with 13 bases remaining between them. The CDR3 consists of 15 residues. Per germline, CDR1 MNHNS and CDR2 SASEGT.